The clone carrying this T cell receptor beta chain has just a few counts. This specimen belongs to a study of molecular identifiers for immune sequencing clone quantification. V gave up 7 bases and J gave up 4 bases; unmatched junction bases: 5. This CDR3 is 13 amino acids long. Looked up from germline, CDR1 is SQVTM and CDR2 is ANQGSEA. Preparation of the bulk TCR libraries relied on previously described methods and listed TCR primers. TCRdb re-derived calls from the PCR reads in MiXCR, one entry per CDR3 protein. Of some 320,000 distinct CDR3 sequences in the sample, roughly a quarter were seen once.

J is TRBJ2-1 and V is TRBV29-1; 9 bases fit TRBD1. The sample taken for sequencing was naive CD8+ T cells from blood, with Jurkat cell RNA spiked in. Regarding subset: FACS-sorted CD8+CD4-CCR7+CD45RA+ naive T cells. This TCR derives from a human donor in good health. Some libraries in this study had Jurkat cell RNA spiked in. The CDR3 here is CSATGGTYNEQFF. As DNA, the CDR3 is TGCAGCGCAACAGGGGGCACTTACAATGAGCAGTTCTTC.